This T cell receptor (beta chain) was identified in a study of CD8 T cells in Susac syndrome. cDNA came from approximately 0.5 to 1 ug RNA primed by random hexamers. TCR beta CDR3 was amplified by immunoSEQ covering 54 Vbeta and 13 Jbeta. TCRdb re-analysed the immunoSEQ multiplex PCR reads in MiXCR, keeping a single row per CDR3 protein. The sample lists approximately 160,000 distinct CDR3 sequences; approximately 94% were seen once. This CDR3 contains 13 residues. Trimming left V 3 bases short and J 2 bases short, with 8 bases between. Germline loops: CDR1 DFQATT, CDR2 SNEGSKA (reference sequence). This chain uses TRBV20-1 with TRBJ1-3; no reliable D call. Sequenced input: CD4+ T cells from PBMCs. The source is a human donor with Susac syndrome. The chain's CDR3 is CSASVRTGNTIYF. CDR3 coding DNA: TGCAGTGCTAGCGTTCGGACTGGAAACACCATATATTTT.